This T cell receptor beta chain is drawn from a study of shared clonotypes between healthy human individuals. This clone has only one observation. Its specificity is unknown. Generated by immunoSEQ multiplex PCR, the TCRdb table keeps only in-frame clones and is missing some. The table includes 2.3 million or so clones, approximately 95% detected once. Germline assignment: CDR1 SGHTA and CDR2 FQGTGA. The CDR3 consists of 12 residues. V was shortened by 5 bases and J by 12 bases, with 14 bases between the two germline ends. The study's findings and limits: Among donors, the sharing of clonotypes was expected to be influenced by sequencing depth. Naive subsets usually exceeded memory subsets in estimated richness. Clonotype sharing across several donors was observed for about 5.2% of naive CD4 clonotypes. Rarefaction demonstrated incomplete sorted-subset sequencing despite large depth.

The TCR originated in a man between 18 and 35 years old in good health. Some clones in this sample may be carry-over from other donors' samples. The material sequenced was naive CD4+ T cells from PBMCs. Documented subset: CD45RA+ positively selected. V is TRBV7-3 and J is TRBJ2-1; D may match TRBD1 or TRBD2 (5 bases each). For the CDR3, the DNA is TGTGCCAGCAGCCTCTTCCCCGGGGCGCAGTTCTTC. It yields the protein CASSLFPGAQFF.